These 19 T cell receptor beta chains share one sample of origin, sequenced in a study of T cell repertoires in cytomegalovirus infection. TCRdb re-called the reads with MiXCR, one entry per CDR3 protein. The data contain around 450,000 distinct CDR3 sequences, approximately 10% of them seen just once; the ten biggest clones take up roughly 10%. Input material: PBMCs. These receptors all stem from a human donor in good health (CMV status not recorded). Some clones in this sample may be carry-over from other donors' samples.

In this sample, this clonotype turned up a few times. The CDR3 region has the DNA TGTGCCAGCAGCTTAGGGACGTCGATCCGGGAGCTGTTTTTT. Translation gives CASSLGTSIRELFF. The rearrangement links TRBV7-9 to TRBJ2-2; D not certain. This CDR3 has 14 amino acids. The germline gives CDR1 SEHNR, CDR2 FQNEAQ (reference sequence). The V end lost 1 base, the J end lost 9 bases, and 12 bases lay between the germline ends.

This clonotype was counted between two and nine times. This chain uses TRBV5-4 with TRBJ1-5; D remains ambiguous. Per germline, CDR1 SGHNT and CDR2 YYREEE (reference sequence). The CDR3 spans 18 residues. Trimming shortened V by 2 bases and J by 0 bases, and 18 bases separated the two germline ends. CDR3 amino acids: CASSFTRALSYSNQPQHF. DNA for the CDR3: TGTGCCAGCAGCTTTACCCGGGCCCTGTCTTATAGCAATCAGCCCCAGCATTTT.

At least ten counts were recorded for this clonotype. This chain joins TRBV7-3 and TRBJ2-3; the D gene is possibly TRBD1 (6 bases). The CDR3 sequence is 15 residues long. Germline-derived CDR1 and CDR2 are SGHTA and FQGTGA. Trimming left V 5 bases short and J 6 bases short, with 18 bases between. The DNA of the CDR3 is TGTGCCAGCAGCCAACAGGGAATGTTGTGGGATACGCAGTATTTT. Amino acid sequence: CASSQQGMLWDTQYF.

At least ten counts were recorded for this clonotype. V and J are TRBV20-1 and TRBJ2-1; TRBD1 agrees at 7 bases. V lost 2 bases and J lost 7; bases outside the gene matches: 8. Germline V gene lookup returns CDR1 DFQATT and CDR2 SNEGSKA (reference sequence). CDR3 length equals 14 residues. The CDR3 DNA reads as TGCAGTGCTAGACCCGGGACAGAGGGTAATGAGCAGTTCTTC. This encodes CSARPGTEGNEQFF.

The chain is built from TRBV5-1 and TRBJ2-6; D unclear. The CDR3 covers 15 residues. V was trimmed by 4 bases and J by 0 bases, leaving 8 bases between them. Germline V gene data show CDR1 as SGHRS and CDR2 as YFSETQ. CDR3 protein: CASSADGSGANVLTF. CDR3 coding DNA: TGCGCCAGCAGCGCGGACGGCTCTGGGGCCAACGTCCTGACTTTC.

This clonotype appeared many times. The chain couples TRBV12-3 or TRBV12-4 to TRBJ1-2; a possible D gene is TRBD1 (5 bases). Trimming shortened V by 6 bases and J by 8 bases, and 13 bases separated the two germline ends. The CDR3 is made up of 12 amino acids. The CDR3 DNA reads TGTGCCAGCAGACCTGACAGCGGAGGCTACACCTTC. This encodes CASRPDSGGYTF.

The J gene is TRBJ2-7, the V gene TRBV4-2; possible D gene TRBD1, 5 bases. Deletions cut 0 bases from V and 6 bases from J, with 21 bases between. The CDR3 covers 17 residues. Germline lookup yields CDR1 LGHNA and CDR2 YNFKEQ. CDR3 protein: CASSQDQQAGYFAEQYF. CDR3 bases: TGTGCCAGCAGCCAAGATCAGCAGGCAGGGTATTTTGCCGAGCAGTACTTC.

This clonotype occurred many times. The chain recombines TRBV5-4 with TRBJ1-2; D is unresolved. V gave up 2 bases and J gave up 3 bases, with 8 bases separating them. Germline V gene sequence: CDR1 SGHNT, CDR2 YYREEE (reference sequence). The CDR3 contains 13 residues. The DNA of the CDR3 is TGTGCCAGCAGCTTAGGGTCGGACTATGGCTACACCTTC. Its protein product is CASSLGSDYGYTF.

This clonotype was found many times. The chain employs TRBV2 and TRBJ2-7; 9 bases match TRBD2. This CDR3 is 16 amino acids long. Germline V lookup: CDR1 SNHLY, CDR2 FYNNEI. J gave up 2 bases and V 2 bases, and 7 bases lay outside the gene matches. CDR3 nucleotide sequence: TGTGCCAGCAGTGAATCAGCGGGAGGATGGGCCTACGAGCAGTACTTC. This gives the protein CASSESAGGWAYEQYF. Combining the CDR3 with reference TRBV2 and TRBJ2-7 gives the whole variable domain EPEVTQTPSHQVTQMGQEVILRCVPISNHLYFYWYRQILGQKVEFLVSFYNNEISEKSEIFDDQFSVERPDGSNFTLKIRSTKLEDSAMYFCASSESAGGWAYEQYFGPGTRLTVT.

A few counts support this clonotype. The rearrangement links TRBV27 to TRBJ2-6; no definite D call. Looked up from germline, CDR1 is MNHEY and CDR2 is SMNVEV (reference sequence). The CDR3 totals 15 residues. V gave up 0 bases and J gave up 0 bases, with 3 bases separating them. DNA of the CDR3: TGTGCCAGCAGTTTATCGAACTCTGGGGCCAACGTCCTGACTTTC. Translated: CASSLSNSGANVLTF.

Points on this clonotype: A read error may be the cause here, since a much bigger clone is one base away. As DNA, the CDR3 is TGTGCCAGCAGCTTAACAGGGGGAAGGTCCTCGGGCGGCTACATCTTC. Protein product: CASSLTGGRSSGGYIF. J is TRBJ1-2 and V is TRBV7-2; 8 nucleotides match TRBD1. Per germline, CDR1 SGHTA and CDR2 FQGNSA. The CDR3 is 16 residues long.

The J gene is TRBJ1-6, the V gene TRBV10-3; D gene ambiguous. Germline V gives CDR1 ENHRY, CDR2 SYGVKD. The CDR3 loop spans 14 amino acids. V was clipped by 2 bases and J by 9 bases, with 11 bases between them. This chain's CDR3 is CAISEGDRVSPLHF. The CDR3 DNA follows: TGTGCCATCAGTGAGGGGGATAGGGTTTCACCCCTCCACTTT.

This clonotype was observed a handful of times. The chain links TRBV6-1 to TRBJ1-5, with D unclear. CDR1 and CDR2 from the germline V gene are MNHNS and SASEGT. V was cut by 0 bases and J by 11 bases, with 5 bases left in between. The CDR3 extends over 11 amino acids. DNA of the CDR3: TGTGCCAGCAGTGAAGCTAGGACCCAGCATTTT. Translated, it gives CASSEARTQHF.

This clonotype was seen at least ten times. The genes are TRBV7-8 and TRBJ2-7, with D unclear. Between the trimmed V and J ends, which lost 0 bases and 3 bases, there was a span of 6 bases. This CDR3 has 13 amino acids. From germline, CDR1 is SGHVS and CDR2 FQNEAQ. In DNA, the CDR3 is TGTGCCAGCAGCTTAGCCTACCTCTACGAGCAGTACTTC. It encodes CASSLAYLYEQYF.

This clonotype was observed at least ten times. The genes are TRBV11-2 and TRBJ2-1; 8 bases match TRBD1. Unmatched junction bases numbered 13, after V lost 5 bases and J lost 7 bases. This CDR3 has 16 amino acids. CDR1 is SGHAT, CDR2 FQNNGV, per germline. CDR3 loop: CASSQKYLTGANEQFF. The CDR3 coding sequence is TGTGCCAGCAGCCAGAAATACCTGACAGGGGCAAATGAGCAGTTCTTC.

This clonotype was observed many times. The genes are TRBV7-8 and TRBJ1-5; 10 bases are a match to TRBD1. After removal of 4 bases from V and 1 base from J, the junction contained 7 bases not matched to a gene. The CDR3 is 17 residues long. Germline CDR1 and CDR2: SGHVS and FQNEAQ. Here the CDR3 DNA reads TGTGCCAGCAGCTGGGAGCGGGACAGGGGAAGCAATCAGCCCCAGCATTTT. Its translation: CASSWERDRGSNQPQHF.

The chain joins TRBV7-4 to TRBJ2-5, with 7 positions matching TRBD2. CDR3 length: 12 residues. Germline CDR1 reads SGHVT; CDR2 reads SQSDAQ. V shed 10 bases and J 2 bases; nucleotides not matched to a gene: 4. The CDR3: CAMGGGQETQYF. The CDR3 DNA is TGTGCCATGGGGGGGGGTCAAGAGACCCAGTACTTC.

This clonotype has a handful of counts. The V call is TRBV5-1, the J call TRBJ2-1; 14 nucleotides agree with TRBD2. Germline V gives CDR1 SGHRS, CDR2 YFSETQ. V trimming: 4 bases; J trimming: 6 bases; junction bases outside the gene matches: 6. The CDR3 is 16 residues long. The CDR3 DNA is TGCGCCAGCAGCCCTATGACTAGCGGGGGGGGCAATGAGCAGTTCTTC. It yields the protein CASSPMTSGGGNEQFF.

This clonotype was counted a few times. The CDR3 protein is CSARTGLSYEQYF. Written as DNA, the CDR3 is TGCAGCGCTCGGACAGGGCTGTCCTACGAGCAGTACTTC. The rearrangement uses TRBV29-1 and TRBJ2-7, with TRBD1 matching over 8 bases. The CDR3 covers 13 residues. The junction had 6 bases not matched to a gene; V was cut back by 7 bases and J by 1 base. CDR1 and CDR2 (germline): SQVTM, ANQGSEA.